These 30 T cell receptor beta chains came from one sample sequenced in a study of T cell repertoires in MIS-A myocarditis. The protocol was immunoSEQ multiplex PCR, while the TCRdb copy is restricted to in-frame clones and leaves out a portion. The repertoire includes approximately 10,000 clones, 85% to 90% of them detected once, and just over 2% sits in the top ten. Sequencing used thoracic lymph node tissue obtained at autopsy. Receptors originate from a man aged 18 to 29 with fulminant myocarditis from multisystem inflammatory syndrome in adults (MIS-A) after COVID-19.

This clone was detected once. This chain connects TRBV6-6 to TRBJ2-1, with 9 bases aligning to TRBD1. The CDR3 extends over 14 amino acids. The ends lost 4 bases at V and 9 bases at J; junction bases unmatched: 7. Germline values: CDR1 MNHNY, CDR2 SVGAGI (reference sequence). DNA of the CDR3: TGTGCCAGCAGTTCCGGGACAGGGCTCGGTGAGCAGTTCTTC. It specifies CASSSGTGLGEQFF.

This chain uses TRBV6-6 with TRBJ2-3; perhaps TRBD2 as D (5 bases). The germline V and J ends were trimmed by 6 bases and 0 bases, with 7 bases remaining between them. The CDR3 loop spans 13 amino acids. Germline V lookup: CDR1 MNHNY, CDR2 SVGAGI (reference sequence). Here the CDR3 reads CASRGSSTDTQYF. CDR3 bases: TGTGCCAGCAGGGGGAGCAGCACAGATACGCAGTATTTT.

V is TRBV19 and J is TRBJ1-3; TRBD1 might be the D (5 bases). Germline V gene sequence: CDR1 LNHDA, CDR2 SQIVND (reference sequence). The CDR3 spans 13 residues. Deletions cut 7 bases from V and 4 bases from J, with 11 bases between. This CDR3 is CASNYGGGNTIYF. CDR3 coding DNA: TGTGCCAGTAATTACGGGGGAGGAAACACCATATATTTT.

This clone was seen a few times. This chain joins TRBV30 and TRBJ1-6; D is possibly TRBD1 (5 bases). V dropped 3 bases and J dropped 6 bases, with 9 bases sitting between them. Looked up from germline, CDR1 is GTSNPN and CDR2 is SVGIG (reference sequence). The CDR3 has 13 residues. The CDR3 bases are TGTGCCTGGAGATGGGGGTTTAATTCACCCCTCCACTTT. Its translation: CAWRWGFNSPLHF.

This clone occurred once. The V gene is TRBV2, the J gene TRBJ1-1; the D gene is possibly TRBD1 (6 bases). CDR3 length: 15 residues. Germline V gives CDR1 SNHLY, CDR2 FYNNEI. V shed 5 bases and J shed 1 base, with 14 bases lying between them. CDR3 coding DNA: TGTGCCAGCAGTCTGCCGGGACACCCGAACACTGAAGCTTTCTTT. Protein product: CASSLPGHPNTEAFF.

The chain recombines TRBV4-1 with TRBJ1-1, with a possible D match to TRBD1 (6 bases). V was shortened by 1 base and J by 6 bases, with 12 bases between the two germline ends. The CDR3 covers 14 residues. Germline CDR1 is MGHRA and CDR2 is YSYEKL. The CDR3 region is CASSQVLKGAEAFF. The CDR3 bases are TGCGCCAGCAGCCAAGTTTTAAAGGGGGCTGAAGCTTTCTTT.

The chain couples TRBV11-2 to TRBJ1-6; D may be TRBD1 (5 bases). In germline, CDR1 is SGHAT, CDR2 FQNNGV. V was pared by 1 base and J by 5 bases, with 12 bases between. The CDR3 consists of 16 residues. This chain's CDR3 is CASSLGKTVNNSPLHF. In nucleotides, the CDR3 is TGTGCCAGCAGCTTAGGCAAGACAGTCAATAATTCACCCCTCCACTTT.

The chain recombines TRBV2 with TRBJ1-4, with 9 bases lining up with TRBD1. The germline gives CDR1 SNHLY, CDR2 FYNNEI. Unmatched junction bases numbered 6, after V lost 0 bases and J lost 10 bases. The CDR3 is 15 residues long. Here the CDR3 DNA reads TGTGCCAGCAGTGAAGCGCGGGGACAGGGTGGAAAACTGTTTTTT. Amino acids: CASSEARGQGGKLFF.

The chain joins TRBV19 to TRBJ2-2; no reliable D call. This CDR3 has 15 residues. Looked up from germline, CDR1 is LNHDA and CDR2 is SQIVND (reference sequence). Trimming removed 4 bases from V and 2 bases from J, with 11 bases in between. In DNA, the CDR3 is TGTGCCAGTAGTAATAAAGTCACCAACACCGGGGAGCTGTTTTTT. Translating it yields CASSNKVTNTGELFF. The full variable domain, rest sourced from reference TRBV19 and TRBJ2-2, is DGGITQSPKYLFRKEGQNVTLSCEQNLNHDAMYWYRQDPGQGLRLIYYSQIVNDFQKGDIAEGYSVSREKKESFPLTVTSAQKNPTAFYLCASSNKVTNTGELFFGEGSRLTVL.

The gene calls are TRBV10-1 and TRBJ2-3; D is unresolved. CDR3 size: 13 residues. Germline loops: CDR1 WNHNN, CDR2 SYGVQD (reference sequence). Trimming stripped 2 bases from V and 5 bases from J, with 8 bases between. The CDR3 region has the DNA TGCGCCAGCAGTGAGAATTTTAGAGATACGCAGTATTTT. Translated: CASSENFRDTQYF.

The chain employs TRBV15 and TRBJ2-1; 9 bases line up with TRBD2. The CDR3 has 16 residues. With 0 bases clipped from V and 2 bases from J, the junction kept 2 bases outside the gene matches. Germline V gives CDR1 LNHNV, CDR2 YYDKDF (reference sequence). The CDR3 nucleotides read TGTGCCACCAGCAGAGAACTAGCGGGTGCCTACAATGAGCAGTTCTTC. It codes for CATSRELAGAYNEQFF.

The V and J genes are TRBV4-1 and TRBJ1-3; D may be TRBD1 (5 bases). Germline CDR1 MGHRA, CDR2 YSYEKL. Trimming stripped 2 bases from V and 4 bases from J, with 18 bases between. The CDR3 runs to 17 residues. CDR3 nucleotides: TGCGCCAGCAGCCAAAACTTGGGGGGGGGTGCGGGAAACACCATATATTTT. Its translation: CASSQNLGGGAGNTIYF.

The chain combines TRBV5-6 with TRBJ1-1; 7 positions agree with TRBD1. Germline V gene data show CDR1 as SGHDT and CDR2 as YYEEEE. V gave up 4 bases and J gave up 4 bases; unmatched junction bases: 10. The CDR3 is made up of 15 amino acids. This CDR3 is CASSLPQQGSTEAFF. DNA of the CDR3: TGTGCCAGCAGCCTCCCGCAACAGGGGAGCACTGAAGCTTTCTTT.

This rearrangement joins TRBV6-1 to TRBJ1-1; TRBD1 agrees at 12 bases. The CDR3 is made up of 16 amino acids. Unmatched junction bases numbered 6, after V lost 3 bases and J lost 4 bases. Germline-derived CDR1 and CDR2 are MNHNS and SASEGT. The CDR3 reads CASSERDRGLGTEAFF. The CDR3 DNA follows: TGTGCCAGCAGTGAGAGGGACAGGGGGCTTGGCACTGAAGCTTTCTTT.

The chain combines TRBV29-1 with TRBJ2-7; D is undetermined. CDR3 length: 13 amino acids. Germline CDR1 SQVTM, CDR2 ANQGSEA. V was clipped by 4 bases and J by 0 bases, with 10 bases between them. The CDR3, as DNA: TGCAGCGTTGTCGCAGCCAACTCCTACGAGCAGTACTTC. Translating gives CSVVAANSYEQYF.

The chain combines TRBV27 with TRBJ1-1; no reliable D call. Trimming removed 6 bases at V and 4 bases at J, with 15 bases between. This CDR3 spans 14 amino acids. The germline V gene has CDR1 MNHEY and CDR2 SMNVEV (reference sequence). In DNA form, the CDR3 reads TGTGCCAGCAGCCCTGGCCCCCAGATCACTGAAGCTTTCTTT. Translating it yields CASSPGPQITEAFF.

For the CDR3, the DNA is TGTGCCAGCAGCCAACTGACTAGCGGGACCCCTTTAATGTACGAGCAGTACTTC. It codes for CASSQLTSGTPLMYEQYF. The chain joins TRBV3-1 (or the pseudogene TRBV3-2) to TRBJ2-7; 11 bases align to TRBD2. The CDR3 consists of 18 residues. The germline CDR1 and CDR2 sequences are LGHDT and YNNKEL (reference sequence). V shed 2 bases and J 4 bases; nucleotides not matched to a gene: 13.

By share of the sample, this clone is medium-sized (0.01 to 0.1%). The rearrangement links TRBV7-8 to TRBJ1-1; D unresolved. The CDR3 loop spans 12 amino acids. Trimming pared 5 bases from V and 2 bases from J, leaving 6 bases between. The germline V gene encodes CDR1 SGHVS and CDR2 FQNEAQ. CDR3 in amino acids: CASSDLNTEAFF. The CDR3 DNA reads TGTGCCAGCAGCGACCTTAACACTGAAGCTTTCTTT.

The CDR3 DNA reads as TGTGCCAGCAGTTACGGGGCCAAGGCTGAAGCTTTCTTT. Translation: CASSYGAKAEAFF. The V call is TRBV6-5, the J call TRBJ1-1, with D maybe TRBD1 (5 bases). This CDR3 is built from 13 residues. V lost 2 bases, J lost 6 bases, and 10 bases lay in between. Per the germline V gene, CDR1 is MNHEY and CDR2 is SVGAGI.

This chain uses TRBV7-2 with TRBJ1-2; D may be TRBD1 (6 bases). Trimming removed 4 bases at V and 5 bases at J, with 11 bases between. Germline-derived CDR1 and CDR2 are SGHTA and FQGNSA. This CDR3 is built from 13 residues. CDR3 in DNA: TGTGCCAGCAGCTGGGGTACAGGGTATGGCTACACCTTC. Protein sequence: CASSWGTGYGYTF. Filled out from reference TRBV7-2 and TRBJ1-2, the complete variable domain reads GAGVSQSPSNKVTEKGKDVELRCDPISGHTALYWYRQSLGQGLEFLIYFQGNSAPDKSGLPSDRFSAERTGGSVSTLTIQRTQQEDSAVYLCASSWGTGYGYTFGSGTRLTVV.

Here the CDR3 reads CATSDWGASGGYGTDTQYF. In DNA, the CDR3 is TGTGCCACCAGTGATTGGGGGGCTAGCGGGGGGTACGGCACAGATACGCAGTATTTT. The J gene is TRBJ2-3, the V gene TRBV24-1; 11 bases are shared with TRBD2. V lost 2 bases, J lost 1 base, and 10 bases stayed unmatched. Germline CDR1 and CDR2: KGHDR and SFDVKD. This CDR3 has 19 residues.

This rearrangement joins TRBV29-1 to TRBJ2-1, with 9 bases identical to TRBD2. With 4 bases clipped from V and 8 bases from J, the junction kept 12 bases outside the gene matches. This CDR3 is 15 amino acids long. Germline CDR1 reads SQVTM; CDR2 reads ANQGSEA. CDR3 sequence (DNA): TGCAGCGTTGGGAGTTGGGGCGGGGGGGGTGATGAGCAGTTCTTC. Its protein product is CSVGSWGGGGDEQFF.

This chain links TRBV27 with TRBJ1-1; D gene ambiguous. This CDR3 comprises 15 residues. V lost 6 bases and J lost 3, with 17 bases in between. Germline loops: CDR1 MNHEY, CDR2 SMNVEV (reference sequence). This CDR3 is CASSWTGSWDTEAFF. The CDR3 DNA sequence: TGTGCCAGCAGCTGGACCGGGAGTTGGGACACTGAAGCTTTCTTT.

The rearrangement uses TRBV7-9 and TRBJ1-1, with a tentative D call TRBD1 (5 bases). The germline CDR1 and CDR2 sequences are SEHNR and FQNEAQ (reference sequence). This CDR3 is 13 amino acids long. With 3 bases removed from V and 5 bases from J, the gap between germline ends came to 10 bases. The CDR3 reads CASSLGLRTEAFF. CDR3 bases: TGTGCCAGCAGCTTGGGACTCCGAACTGAAGCTTTCTTT.

This chain links TRBV7-9 with TRBJ1-1, with 11 bases aligning to TRBD1. CDR3 length equals 16 residues. V gave up 5 bases and J gave up 4 bases; unmatched junction bases: 9. The germline CDR1 and CDR2 sequences are SEHNR and FQNEAQ (reference sequence). In nucleotides, the CDR3 is TGTGCCAGCAGCCCATGGACAGGGGGCCGCATCACTGAAGCTTTCTTT. This sequence encodes CASSPWTGGRITEAFF.

This chain uses TRBV5-4 with TRBJ1-2, with D perhaps TRBD1 (6 bases). Germline-derived CDR1 and CDR2 are SGHNT and YYREEE (reference sequence). The CDR3 sequence is 13 residues long. V gave up 2 bases and J gave up 6 bases, with 11 bases separating them. CDR3 sequence: CASSLSGANGYTF. In DNA, the CDR3 is TGTGCCAGCAGCTTATCGGGGGCAAATGGCTACACCTTC. Combining the CDR3 with reference TRBV5-4 and TRBJ1-2 gives the whole variable domain ETGVTQSPTHLIKTRGQQVTLRCSSQSGHNTVSWYQQALGQGPQFIFQYYREEENGRGNFPPRFSGLQFPNYSSELNVNALELDDSALYLCASSLSGANGYTFGSGTRLTVV.

This clone was found once. The chain recombines TRBV6-2 or TRBV6-3 with TRBJ2-3; perhaps D is TRBD1 or TRBD2 (5 bases each). The CDR3 length is 16 residues. Germline V gene sequence: CDR1 MNHEY, CDR2 SVGEGT. The ends were cut back, 2 bases at V and 4 bases at J, with 16 bases in the middle. In DNA form, the CDR3 reads TGTGCCAGCAGTTACAACCGGGACGGCTTTCCAGATACGCAGTATTTT. Encoded protein: CASSYNRDGFPDTQYF.

The rearrangement joins TRBV25-1 to TRBJ2-1; TRBD2 matches at 9 bases. Trimming at V came to 5 bases and at J to 4 bases, leaving 9 bases not matched to a gene. Germline loops: CDR1 MGHDK, CDR2 SYGVNS. This CDR3 has 16 amino acids. The CDR3, as DNA: TGTGCCAGCAGTCAGAGCGGGGGGCCGGGGTACAATGAGCAGTTCTTC. It translates to CASSQSGGPGYNEQFF.

The chain is built from TRBV28 and TRBJ1-2; D remains ambiguous. V was shortened by 2 bases and J by 4 bases, with 8 bases between the two germline ends. This CDR3 is 13 amino acids long. Germline V gene sequence: CDR1 MDHEN, CDR2 SYDVKM. CDR3 sequence (DNA): TGTGCCAGCAGTTTAGCTTACGGCTATGGCTACACCTTC. Translating it yields CASSLAYGYGYTF.

The chain employs TRBV6-4 and TRBJ2-1, with TRBD2 matching 7 bases. The J segment lost 7 bases and the V segment lost 7 bases, leaving 10 bases of the junction unmatched. Germline CDR1 MRHNA, CDR2 SNTAGT. This CDR3 spans 14 amino acids. In nucleotides, the CDR3 is TGTGCCAGCATGGGGAATGCGGGAGCAAATGAGCAGTTCTTC. Its protein is CASMGNAGANEQFF.